This is a list of T cell receptor beta chains from one sample in a study of CD8 T cells in ankylosing spondylitis. Via MiXCR, TCRdb re-called the 5' RACE reads, giving one row per CDR3 protein. The top ten clones hold approximately 32% of a sample with under 300,000 distinct CDR3 sequences, approximately 20% of them seen once. The sequencing input was blood, either unsorted or a sorted T cell fraction (not recorded which). Source of these receptors: a male donor with ankylosing spondylitis or in good health (not recorded which). Each CDR3 is given with its conserved first and last residue. Fields, in order: V gene, CDR3 protein.

V gene: TRBV5-1; CDR3 protein: CASSLGTSFGDEQFF
V gene: TRBV5-1; CDR3 protein: CASSLGFGYEQYF
V gene: TRBV27; CDR3 protein: CASRPRLAETYNEQFF
V gene: TRBV2; CDR3 protein: CAAGTSGDTQYF
V gene: TRBV7-2; CDR3 protein: CASSLLGQGSYNEQFF
V gene: TRBV10-3; CDR3 protein: CAISESASGFYEQFF
V gene: TRBV7-2; CDR3 protein: CASSLGKREQFF
V gene: TRBV20-1; CDR3 protein: CSARSLASYNEQFF
V gene: TRBV3-1; CDR3 protein: CASSQGQDTDTQYF
V gene: TRBV10-3; CDR3 protein: CAISDPGQGGLEQYF
V gene: TRBV6-1; CDR3 protein: CASSRRGPTNEKLFF
V gene: TRBV28; CDR3 protein: CASSAALRLAESSYEQYF
V gene: TRBV5-5; CDR3 protein: CASSLGTGVGYNQPQHF
V gene: TRBV28; CDR3 protein: CASSLWGGDEQYF
V gene: TRBV20-1; CDR3 protein: CSASWAGGPVDEQYF
V gene: TRBV5-4; CDR3 protein: CASSEGHNQPQHF
V gene: TRBV4-3; CDR3 protein: CASSQDFGQGVPTYEQYF
V gene: TRBV4-1; CDR3 protein: CASSQDGGYEQYF
V gene: TRBV20-1; CDR3 protein: CSARDPSGGYNEQFF
V gene: TRBV6-6; CDR3 protein: CASSYLDHEQFF
V gene: TRBV5-1; CDR3 protein: CASSLGQGSLKSYEQYF
V gene: TRBV4-1; CDR3 protein: CASSQQLREGGLYEQYF
V gene: TRBV20-1; CDR3 protein: CSAHGTRVGEQFF
V gene: TRBV7-7; CDR3 protein: CPSSLVPRSSYNEQFF
V gene: TRBV4-3; CDR3 protein: CASSPDRANTGELFF
V gene: TRBV29-1; CDR3 protein: CSVDESTEAFF
V gene: TRBV14; CDR3 protein: CASSQVGPVGEHGTGFRTDTQYF
V gene: TRBV4-3; CDR3 protein: CASSQDRGATGELFF
V gene: TRBV18; CDR3 protein: CASSPAGVSYNSPLHF
V gene: TRBV9; CDR3 protein: CASSAFEGGEEQYF
V gene: TRBV5-8; CDR3 protein: CASSRVPVLVQPQHF
V gene: TRBV20-1; CDR3 protein: CSALTSSHYNEQFF
V gene: TRBV9; CDR3 protein: CASRGGSYNEQFF
V gene: TRBV5-1; CDR3 protein: CASSLALAGPRDNEQFF
V gene: TRBV7-8; CDR3 protein: CASSLDPQGTGFGEQFF
V gene: TRBV6-2/TRBV6-3; CDR3 protein: CASSYLGSKNIQYF
V gene: TRBV15; CDR3 protein: CATSRDRAGLYYNEQFF
V gene: TRBV5-6; CDR3 protein: CASSWAGTGGRNEQFF
V gene: TRBV12-3/TRBV12-4; CDR3 protein: CASSLASNTEAFF
V gene: TRBV9; CDR3 protein: CASSVKTASYNEQFF
V gene: TRBV7-8; CDR3 protein: CASSFSQLGPNTEAFF
V gene: TRBV4-1; CDR3 protein: CASSQDRGGNEQYF
V gene: TRBV27; CDR3 protein: CASSFTAGTGRNIQYF
V gene: TRBV29-1; CDR3 protein: CSVESVSGSSYNEQFF
V gene: TRBV5-1; CDR3 protein: CASSWTRTAVEETQYF
V gene: TRBV7-8; CDR3 protein: CASSLPDTENYEQYF
V gene: TRBV9; CDR3 protein: CASSFRGPADTQYF